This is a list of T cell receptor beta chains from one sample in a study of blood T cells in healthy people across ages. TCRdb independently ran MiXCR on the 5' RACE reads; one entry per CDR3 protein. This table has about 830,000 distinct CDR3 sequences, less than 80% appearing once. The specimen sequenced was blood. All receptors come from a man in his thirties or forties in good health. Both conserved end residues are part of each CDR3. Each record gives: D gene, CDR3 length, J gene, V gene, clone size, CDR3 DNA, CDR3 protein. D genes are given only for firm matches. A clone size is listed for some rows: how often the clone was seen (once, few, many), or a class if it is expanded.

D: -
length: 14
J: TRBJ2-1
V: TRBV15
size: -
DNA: TGTGCCACCAGCAGAACCACAGGGTCCAATGAGCAGTTCTTC
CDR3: CATSRTTGSNEQFF

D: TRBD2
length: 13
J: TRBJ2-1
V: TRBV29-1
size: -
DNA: TGCAGCGCACTAGCGTCAGCTAGCAATGAGCAGTTCTTC
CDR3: CSALASASNEQFF

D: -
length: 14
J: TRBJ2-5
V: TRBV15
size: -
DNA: TGTGCCACCAGCAGAGGATCAGGGGGGGAGACCCAGTACTTC
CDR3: CATSRGSGGETQYF

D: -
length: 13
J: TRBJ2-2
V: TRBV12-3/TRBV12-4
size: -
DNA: TGTGCCAGCAGTAGCCTAGCCGCCGGGGAGCTGTTTTTT
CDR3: CASSSLAAGELFF

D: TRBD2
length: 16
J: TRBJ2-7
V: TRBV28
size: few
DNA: TGTGCCAGCGGGACTAGCGGAACCCATTTCTCCTACGAGCAGTACTTC
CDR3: CASGTSGTHFSYEQYF

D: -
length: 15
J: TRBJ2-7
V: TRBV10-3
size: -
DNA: TGTGCCATCAGACCTATGATCCCCACGAAAGGCGAGCAGTACTTC
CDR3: CAIRPMIPTKGEQYF

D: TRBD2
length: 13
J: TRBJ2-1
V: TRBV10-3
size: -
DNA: TGTGCCATCACCAGCGGGGGACCATTGGGGCAGTTCTTC
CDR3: CAITSGGPLGQFF

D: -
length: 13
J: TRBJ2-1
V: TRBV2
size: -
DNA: TGTGCCACCTTAGGCAGGGTCGACAATGAGCAGTTCTTC
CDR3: CATLGRVDNEQFF

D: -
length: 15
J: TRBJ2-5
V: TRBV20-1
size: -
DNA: TGCAGTGCTGACTTAGTGGGGATCGCCCAAGAGACCCAGTACTTC
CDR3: CSADLVGIAQETQYF

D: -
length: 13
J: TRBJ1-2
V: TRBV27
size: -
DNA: TGTGCCAGCAGTCCCCTCATTAACTATGGCTACACCTTC
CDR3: CASSPLINYGYTF

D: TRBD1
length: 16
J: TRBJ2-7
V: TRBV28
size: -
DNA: TGTGCCAGCAGTTTACCGGACAGGGGTATCGTCGACGAGCAGTACTTC
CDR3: CASSLPDRGIVDEQYF

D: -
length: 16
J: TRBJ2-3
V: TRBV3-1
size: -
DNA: TGTGCCAGCAGCCAAGGGTCTGGGATTAGCACAGATACGCAGTATTTT
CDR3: CASSQGSGISTDTQYF

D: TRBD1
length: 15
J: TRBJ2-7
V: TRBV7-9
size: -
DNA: TGTGCCAGCAGCGCACGGGACAGGGGTGTAACCGAGCAGTACTTC
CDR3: CASSARDRGVTEQYF